These 32 T cell receptor beta chains came from one sample sequenced in a study of early stage breast cancer tumors. Repertoires were generated with immunoSEQ multiplex PCR, while TCRdb's copy carries only in-frame clones and drops some. The sample yields roughly 10,000 clones, 60% to 80% seen once. Sequencing was done on a sample of normal breast tissue next to the tumor. The receptors originated from a person between 55 and 70 years old with breast cancer.

The rearrangement links TRBV11-3 to TRBJ2-3, with TRBD2 matching 10 bases. Germline CDR1 is SGHNT and CDR2 is YENEEA. The CDR3 extends over 18 amino acids. With V trimmed by 5 bases and J by 3 bases, 14 bases remained unmatched. The CDR3 protein is CASSPAGAGGRSTDTQYF. DNA of the CDR3: TGTGCCAGCAGCCCCGCTGGAGCGGGAGGGAGGTCGACAGATACGCAGTATTTT. The variable domain in full, with the rest retrieved from reference TRBV11-3 and TRBJ2-3, is EAGVVQSPRYKIIEKKQPVAFWCNPISGHNTLYWYLQNLGQGPELLIRYENEEAVDDSQLPKDRFSAERLKGVDSTLKIQPAELGDSAVYLCASSPAGAGGRSTDTQYFGPGTRLTVL.

The rearrangement joins TRBV11-1 to TRBJ2-7; possibly TRBD1 for D (6 bases). The germline CDR1 and CDR2 sequences are SGHAT and FQDESV (reference sequence). Deletions cut 6 bases from V and 5 bases from J, with 14 bases between. This CDR3 contains 13 residues. DNA for the CDR3: TGTGCCAGCAGTCCACGGGACAATAACGAGCAGTACTTC. Protein sequence: CASSPRDNNEQYF.

The chain uses TRBV30 and TRBJ1-4; TRBD1 is a possible D gene (5 bases). The germline V gene encodes CDR1 GTSNPN and CDR2 SVGIG (reference sequence). The CDR3 covers 13 residues. Trimming pared 1 base from V and 10 bases from J, leaving 13 bases between. The CDR3 reads CAWSEQARGKLFF. DNA of the CDR3: TGTGCCTGGAGTGAACAGGCTAGGGGAAAACTGTTTTTT.

This chain joins TRBV30 and TRBJ1-2; TRBD1 agrees at 7 bases. The germline gives CDR1 GTSNPN, CDR2 SVGIG (reference sequence). This CDR3 spans 12 amino acids. Trimming removed 4 bases from V and 5 bases from J; junction bases left unmatched: 4. CDR3 residues: CAWTGGRYGYTF. CDR3 nucleotide sequence: TGTGCCTGGACAGGGGGTCGATATGGCTACACCTTC.

This sequence joins TRBV5-1 and TRBJ2-3, with a weak D call TRBD2 (5 bases). This CDR3 comprises 14 residues. Germline CDR1 SGHRS, CDR2 YFSETQ. V was clipped by 2 bases and J by 4 bases, with 11 bases between them. The CDR3 here is CASSFSGGPDTQYF. In DNA form, the CDR3 reads TGCGCCAGCAGCTTCTCCGGAGGCCCAGATACGCAGTATTTT.

The rearrangement uses TRBV9 and TRBJ1-3, with D unresolved. Trimming took off 2 bases at V and 0 bases at J, with 18 bases between the two ends. Germline V lookup: CDR1 SGDLS, CDR2 YYNGEE. The CDR3 is made up of 18 amino acids. The CDR3 DNA reads TGTGCCAGCAGCGTCGGAGTTACCACCTCCCGCTCTGGAAACACCATATATTTT. This sequence encodes CASSVGVTTSRSGNTIYF.

This clone was recorded only once. The chain couples TRBV7-8 to TRBJ1-1; D is possibly TRBD1 (6 bases). Germline CDR1 is SGHVS and CDR2 is FQNEAQ. Trimming removed 0 bases at V and 4 bases at J, with 12 bases between. This CDR3 spans 15 amino acids. Here the CDR3 reads CASSLAGQGITEAFF. CDR3 nucleotides: TGTGCCAGCAGCTTAGCGGGGCAGGGGATCACTGAAGCTTTCTTT. The variable domain in full, with the rest retrieved from reference TRBV7-8 and TRBJ1-1, is GAGVSQSPRYKVAKRGQDVALRCDPISGHVSLFWYQQALGQGPEFLTYFQNEAQLDKSGLPSDRFFAERPEGSVSTLKIQRTQQEDSAVYLCASSLAGQGITEAFFGQGTRLTVV.

The chain combines TRBV5-6 with TRBJ2-7; 15 bases are shared with TRBD2. Germline assignment: CDR1 SGHDT and CDR2 YYEEEE. The CDR3 loop spans 19 amino acids. J lost 0 bases, V lost 0 bases, and 7 bases had no gene match. CDR3 sequence (DNA): TGTGCCAGCAGCTTGGGGACGGGACTAGCGGGAGGAGGCTCCTACGAGCAGTACTTC. This gives the protein CASSLGTGLAGGGSYEQYF.

The chain is built from TRBV10-3 and TRBJ2-7, with D tentatively TRBD2 (5 bases). V lost 3 bases to trimming and J lost 2 bases, with 8 bases between them. This CDR3 has 13 amino acids. CDR1 ENHRY and CDR2 SYGVKD come from the germline V gene. The chain's CDR3 is CAISDGSAYEQYF. CDR3 DNA: TGTGCCATCAGTGATGGGAGCGCCTACGAGCAGTACTTC.

V usage is TRBV11-3 and J usage is TRBJ1-3; tentatively, D is TRBD1 (5 bases). Trimming removed 2 bases from V and 3 bases from J, with 11 bases in between. There are 15 residues in the CDR3. Germline loops: CDR1 SGHNT, CDR2 YENEEA. The DNA of the CDR3 is TGTGCCAGCAGCTTAAAAGACAGATTTGGAAACACCATATATTTT. Amino acids: CASSLKDRFGNTIYF.

In this sample, this clone turned up a few times. The gene calls are TRBV27 and TRBJ1-3; TRBD1 agrees at 8 bases. Germline values: CDR1 MNHEY, CDR2 SMNVEV (reference sequence). V lost 6 bases and J lost 4; bases outside the gene matches: 5. The length of the CDR3 is 14 residues. CDR3 sequence reads: CASSLQGEGNTIYF. As DNA, the CDR3 is TGTGCCAGCAGCTTACAGGGGGAAGGAAACACCATATATTTT.

DNA of the CDR3: TGTGCCAGCAGCGTATCTGGGGGCGGTGAGACCCAGTACTTC. Translation gives CASSVSGGGETQYF. V usage is TRBV9 and J usage is TRBJ2-5; possible D gene TRBD1, 6 bases. Germline CDR1 reads SGDLS; CDR2 reads YYNGEE. The CDR3 consists of 14 residues. V was clipped by 1 base and J by 5 bases, with 12 bases between them. Looking up the rest from reference TRBV9 and TRBJ2-5 gives the full variable domain: DSGVTQTPKHLITATGQRVTLRCSPRSGDLSVYWYQQSLDQGLQFLIQYYNGEERAKGNILERFSAQQFPDLHSELNLSSLELGDSALYFCASSVSGGGETQYFGPGTRLLVL.

The chain employs TRBV28 and TRBJ2-7; D remains ambiguous. The V gene lost 7 bases and the J gene lost 0 bases, with 10 bases spanning the gap. Germline CDR1 MDHEN, CDR2 SYDVKM. CDR3 size: 13 residues. CDR3 in amino acids: CASNYGGSYEQYF. The CDR3 DNA reads as TGTGCCAGCAATTACGGTGGCTCCTACGAGCAGTACTTC.

The J gene is TRBJ1-3, the V gene TRBV30; D not resolved. The CDR3 runs 12 residues. Trimming removed 5 bases from V and 4 bases from J, with 9 bases in between. CDR1 is GTSNPN, CDR2 SVGIG, per germline (reference sequence). As DNA, the CDR3 is TGTGCCTGGGACAAGACCGGAAACACCATATATTTT. It codes for CAWDKTGNTIYF.

The gene calls are TRBV11-2 and TRBJ2-5; D call uncertain. Trimming shortened V by 4 bases and J by 1 base, and 10 bases separated the two germline ends. CDR3 length: 14 residues. CDR1 and CDR2 from the germline V gene are SGHAT and FQNNGV. In DNA form, the CDR3 reads TGTGCCAGCAGCTCAATGGCGGTCCAAGAGACCCAGTACTTC. It encodes CASSSMAVQETQYF.

This chain connects TRBV28 to TRBJ1-1; 7 bases line up with TRBD1. Germline CDR1 and CDR2: MDHEN and SYDVKM. This CDR3 region has 12 residues. The ends lost 6 bases at V and 11 bases at J; junction bases unmatched: 9. In DNA, the CDR3 is TGTGCCAGCAGGGGACAGCGTTCATTGGCTTTCTTT. Its protein is CASRGQRSLAFF.

This chain uses TRBV12-5 with TRBJ2-3; TRBD1 might be the D (5 bases). Germline V gene sequence: CDR1 LGHNT, CDR2 FRNRAP. There are 14 residues in the CDR3. Between the trimmed V and J ends, which lost 0 bases and 1 base, there was a span of 5 bases. CDR3 in amino acids: CASGLVQGTDTQYF. In DNA, the CDR3 is TGTGCTAGTGGTTTGGTACAGGGCACAGATACGCAGTATTTT.

The CDR3 spells CASSFSGRAAYEQYF. CDR3 DNA sequence: TGTGCCAGCAGTTTTAGCGGGAGGGCCGCGTACGAGCAGTACTTC. The chain carries TRBV7-8 and TRBJ2-7; 11 bases align to TRBD2. The CDR3 length is 15 residues. J was trimmed by 4 bases and V by 6 bases; bases with no gene match: 8. The germline CDR1 and CDR2 sequences are SGHVS and FQNEAQ. The whole variable domain, filled in from reference TRBV7-8 and TRBJ2-7, reads GAGVSQSPRYKVAKRGQDVALRCDPISGHVSLFWYQQALGQGPEFLTYFQNEAQLDKSGLPSDRFFAERPEGSVSTLKIQRTQQEDSAVYLCASSFSGRAAYEQYFGPGTRLTVT.

The chain has TRBV28 and TRBJ2-7, with TRBD2 identical over 9 bases. J lost 5 bases, V lost 6 bases, and 11 bases had no gene match. Germline CDR1 and CDR2: MDHEN and SYDVKM. This CDR3 is 15 amino acids long. This CDR3 reads CASRPETSGGNEQYF. Here the CDR3 DNA reads TGTGCCAGCAGACCTGAGACTAGCGGAGGGAACGAGCAGTACTTC.

This chain joins TRBV2 and TRBJ1-1, with TRBD1 identical over 8 bases. Germline V lookup: CDR1 SNHLY, CDR2 FYNNEI. Losses at the gene ends were 7 bases for V and 3 bases for J; bases not matched to a gene: 7. The CDR3 totals 14 residues. Written as DNA, the CDR3 is TGTGCCAGCATTCTCGGACAGGGTTACACTGAAGCTTTCTTT. Encoded protein: CASILGQGYTEAFF.

This clone has a handful of counts. The V and J genes are TRBV27 and TRBJ1-1; D possibly corresponds to TRBD1 (6 bases). The CDR3 contains 15 residues. Trimming took off 2 bases at V and 1 base at J, with 11 bases between the two ends. Germline V gives CDR1 MNHEY, CDR2 SMNVEV (reference sequence). The CDR3 DNA reads TGTGCCAGCAGTTTACGGCCAGGGGCGAACACTGAAGCTTTCTTT. Translated, it gives CASSLRPGANTEAFF.

The chain carries TRBV4-3 and TRBJ2-7; D gene ambiguous. The CDR3 is 16 residues long. Germline assignment: CDR1 LGHNA and CDR2 YSLEER. The V and J ends lost 1 base and 2 bases respectively, with 15 bases between them. The CDR3 sequence is CASSQVIGSPTYEQYF. The CDR3 DNA sequence: TGCGCCAGCAGCCAAGTAATCGGGTCCCCAACCTACGAGCAGTACTTC.

The V gene is TRBV5-1, the J gene TRBJ2-1, with a tentative D call TRBD2 (5 bases). CDR1 is SGHRS and CDR2 is YFSETQ in the germline V gene. The germline V and J ends were trimmed by 7 bases and 7 bases, with 27 bases remaining between them. The CDR3 covers 17 residues. In DNA form, the CDR3 reads TGCGCCAGCCTAAGATTCCCCAAACTAGTACGGCTTAATGAGCAGTTCTTC. This encodes CASLRFPKLVRLNEQFF.

This sequence joins TRBV29-1 and TRBJ1-1, with D possibly TRBD1 on 5 matching bases. V was shortened by 4 bases and J by 5 bases, with 14 bases between the two germline ends. The CDR3 is 13 amino acids. Germline assignment: CDR1 SQVTM and CDR2 ANQGSEA. Here the CDR3 reads CSVGSGRGTEAFF. The CDR3 DNA is TGCAGCGTTGGATCAGGGCGGGGGACTGAAGCTTTCTTT.

The rearrangement uses TRBV30 and TRBJ1-2, with 7 nucleotides matching TRBD1. Trimming removed 2 bases from V and 1 base from J; junction bases left unmatched: 4. The CDR3 is 14 residues long. CDR1 is GTSNPN, CDR2 SVGIG, per germline (reference sequence). The CDR3 loop is CAWSRGQVNYGYTF. As DNA, the CDR3 is TGTGCCTGGAGTAGGGGGCAAGTTAACTATGGCTACACCTTC.

This clone was seen a handful of times. The chain joins TRBV4-3 to TRBJ1-5; 8 bases map to TRBD1. Per the germline V gene, CDR1 is LGHNA and CDR2 is YSLEER. The CDR3 has 14 amino acids. The junction had 6 bases not matched to a gene; V was cut back by 4 bases and J by 7 bases. This chain's CDR3 is CASSPDRGGQPQHF. As DNA, the CDR3 is TGCGCCAGCAGCCCCGACAGGGGTGGCCAGCCCCAGCATTTT.

The genes are TRBV2 and TRBJ2-3, with TRBD2 as a possible D gene (6 bases). Germline assignment: CDR1 SNHLY and CDR2 FYNNEI. The V end was cut by 3 bases, the J end by 1 base, with 8 bases between. The CDR3 is 14 residues long. CDR3 in amino acids: CASSEAGRTDTQYF. The CDR3 DNA sequence: TGTGCCAGCAGTGAGGCGGGGCGCACAGATACGCAGTATTTT.

The chain links TRBV19 to TRBJ2-1; D remains ambiguous. The V and J ends lost 3 bases and 2 bases respectively, with 14 bases between them. The CDR3 runs to 16 residues. The germline CDR1 and CDR2 sequences are LNHDA and SQIVND (reference sequence). CDR3 loop: CASSIPPESPYNEQFF. CDR3 nucleotides: TGTGCCAGTAGTATCCCGCCCGAGTCCCCCTACAATGAGCAGTTCTTC.

The rearrangement uses TRBV7-2 and TRBJ1-1; TRBD1 matches 7 bases. Germline V gives CDR1 SGHTA, CDR2 FQGNSA. V lost 0 bases and J lost 5; bases outside the gene matches: 6. This CDR3 spans 15 amino acids. Written as DNA, the CDR3 is TGTGCCAGCAGCTTAGCTGGAGGGGGCGGGACTGAAGCTTTCTTT. Protein: CASSLAGGGGTEAFF. Filled out from reference TRBV7-2 and TRBJ1-1, the complete variable domain reads GAGVSQSPSNKVTEKGKDVELRCDPISGHTALYWYRQSLGQGLEFLIYFQGNSAPDKSGLPSDRFSAERTGGSVSTLTIQRTQQEDSAVYLCASSLAGGGGTEAFFGQGTRLTVV.

The chain joins TRBV7-2 to TRBJ1-1; tentatively, D is TRBD1 (5 bases). Per germline, CDR1 SGHTA and CDR2 FQGNSA. Between the trimmed V and J ends, which lost 1 base and 6 bases, there was a span of 15 bases. This CDR3 region has 15 residues. The CDR3 is CASSLGGPGVAEAFF. CDR3 DNA sequence: TGTGCCAGCAGCTTAGGGGGCCCGGGGGTGGCTGAAGCTTTCTTT.

Remarks on this clone: Other DNA sequences in this sample translate to the same CDR3. V is TRBV5-1 and J is TRBJ2-1, with D maybe TRBD1 (5 bases). This CDR3 region has 13 residues. Trimming pared 2 bases from V and 6 bases from J, leaving 9 bases between. The germline V gene has CDR1 SGHRS and CDR2 YFSETQ. The DNA of the CDR3 is TGCGCCAGCAGCTTACCCAGGGTCAATGAGCAGTTCTTC. It encodes CASSLPRVNEQFF.

The chain recombines TRBV7-3 with TRBJ2-1; TRBD2 aligns across 7 bases. The ends lost 3 bases at V and 3 bases at J; junction bases unmatched: 5. Looked up from germline, CDR1 is SGHTA and CDR2 is FQGTGA. The CDR3 covers 15 residues. In DNA, the CDR3 is TGTGCCAGCAGCTTCGGACTAGTTGGCTACAATGAGCAGTTCTTC. Translated: CASSFGLVGYNEQFF.